This T cell receptor beta chain was observed in a study of T-cell reconstitution after alpha-beta-depleted transplantation in children. Unique molecular identifiers were incorporated into the prepared TCRbeta library. TCRdb reprocessed the PCR reads via MiXCR and lists one record per CDR3 protein. The sample has 250,000 to 350,000 distinct CDR3 sequences; 9.9% are singletons. This clonotype appeared a few times. The CDR3 is made up of 15 amino acids. The germline CDR1 and CDR2 sequences are SGHRS and YFSETQ. V shed 5 bases and J shed 4 bases, with 15 bases lying between them. The starting material was PBMCs from the stem cell graft donor, obtained from the stem cell graft. The TCR originated in a human donor who donated a stem cell graft to a child with SCID. The rearrangement joins TRBV5-1 to TRBJ2-2; a possible D gene is TRBD2 (7 bases). DNA for the CDR3: TGCGCCAGCAGATACTCGGGGGGCGGCACCGGGGAGCTGTTTTTT. It translates to CASRYSGGGTGELFF.